Described below is a single TCR beta chain sequence and its context. The antigen is undetermined. The sample belongs to a study of cytomegalovirus exposure and HLA in healthy donors. The PCR was carried out with 60 Vbeta primers and 13 Jbeta primers. The table came from immunoSEQ multiplex PCR; TCRdb's copy has only in-frame clones and leaves some out. The repertoire holds over 100,000 clones, with more than 70% as singletons. Trimming removed 9 bases from V and 7 bases from J; junction bases left unmatched: 11. In germline, CDR1 is MNHNS, CDR2 SASEGT. CDR3 length: 14 amino acids. Study results and caveats: Within a later analysis, the majority of CMV-associated TCR beta chains appeared HLA-restricted. About 87% or about 30% of the time was how often most TCR beta V segments were productive, according to an earlier analysis. With later analysis, a missense DCLRE1C variant became linked to TCR beta V- and J-gene trimming.

The V gene is TRBV6-1, the J gene TRBJ1-5; 8 bases align to TRBD1. Sequences were obtained from PBMCs. The sequence came from a male donor in good health and CMV-seropositive. The CDR3 DNA sequence: TGTGCCAGTGAGGGGGCAGGGGGCAGCCAGCCCCAGCATTTT. This translates into CASEGAGGSQPQHF.